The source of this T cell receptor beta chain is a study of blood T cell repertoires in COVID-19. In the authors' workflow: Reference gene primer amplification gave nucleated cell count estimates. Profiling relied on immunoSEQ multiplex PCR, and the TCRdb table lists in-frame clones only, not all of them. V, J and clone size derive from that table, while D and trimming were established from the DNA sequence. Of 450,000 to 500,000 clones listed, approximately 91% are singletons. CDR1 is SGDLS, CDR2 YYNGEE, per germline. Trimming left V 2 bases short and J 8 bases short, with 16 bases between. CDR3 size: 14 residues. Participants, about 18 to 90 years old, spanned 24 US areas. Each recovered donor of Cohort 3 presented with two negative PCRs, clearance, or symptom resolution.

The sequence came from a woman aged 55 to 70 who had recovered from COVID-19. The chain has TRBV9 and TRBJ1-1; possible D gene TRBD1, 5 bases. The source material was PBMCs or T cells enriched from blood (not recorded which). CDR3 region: CASSVIGGAGEAFF. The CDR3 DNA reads TGTGCCAGCAGCGTGATCGGAGGGGCCGGAGAAGCTTTCTTT.